The clone carrying this T cell receptor (beta chain) appeared many times. Its antigen is unknown. The data were taken from a study of T cells after yellow fever vaccination. Study observations and caveats: Overall, a small share of clonotypes was seen in both CD4 and CD8 compartments.

MiXCR, applied by TCRdb to the 5' RACE reads, yields one record per CDR3 protein. Seen here are some 29,000 distinct CDR3 sequences, about 5% observed once, and the top ten hold about 38%. This sample comprised CD8+ T cells sorted from PBMCs, obtained 10 days after the yellow fever booster vaccination. This TCR was recovered from a man younger than 45 who received the YFV17D yellow fever vaccine.

The CDR3 DNA is TGTGCCTTACAGGAGTCTAACACCGGGGAGCTGTTTTTT. It is translated as CALQESNTGELFF. This chain uses TRBV10-3 with TRBJ2-2; perhaps TRBD1 as D (5 bases). The V gene lost 11 bases and the J gene lost 2 bases, with 12 bases spanning the gap. The CDR3 contains 13 residues. Germline V CDR1 and CDR2: ENHRY, SYGVKD.